This passage covers 22 T cell receptor beta chains from one sample sequenced in a study of T cell responses to AZD1222 COVID-19 vaccine. TCRdb's table, derived via immunoSEQ multiplex PCR, lists solely in-frame clones and lacks some. The data show 70,000 to 85,000 clones, under 90% seen once. The specimen was peripheral blood, collected 28 days after the second AZD1222 dose. The receptors here all came from an adult who received the AZD1222 COVID-19 vaccine.

The chain uses TRBV28 and TRBJ2-3, with unresolved D. The CDR3 contains 13 residues. The ends were cut back, 7 bases at V and 3 bases at J, with 11 bases in the middle. Per germline, CDR1 MDHEN and CDR2 SYDVKM. The CDR3 DNA sequence: TGTGCCAGCAAGGGTACGGAAACAGATACGCAGTATTTT. It codes for CASKGTETDTQYF.

The chain carries TRBV28 and TRBJ2-1; 7 bases agree with TRBD1. The CDR3 has 15 amino acids. Trimming took 6 bases from V and 2 from J; bases not matched to a gene: 7. Germline V gene lookup returns CDR1 MDHEN and CDR2 SYDVKM. CDR3 nucleotide sequence: TGTGCCAGCAGGATCCGGGACAGACCCTACAATGAGCAGTTCTTC. Protein: CASRIRDRPYNEQFF.

The rearrangement joins TRBV6-5 to TRBJ2-1; D not certain. CDR3 length equals 12 residues. The V gene lost 6 bases and the J gene lost 5 bases, with 8 bases spanning the gap. Germline CDR1 and CDR2: MNHEY and SVGAGI. The DNA of the CDR3 is TGTGCCAGCAGCCAACCGAACAATGAGCAGTTCTTC. This gives the protein CASSQPNNEQFF.

This rearrangement joins TRBV29-1 to TRBJ1-2; D possibly corresponds to TRBD1 (6 bases). The CDR3 spans 16 residues. In germline, CDR1 is SQVTM, CDR2 ANQGSEA. The V end lost 6 bases, the J end lost 5 bases, and 25 bases lay between the germline ends. CDR3 nucleotide sequence: TGCAGCGTCGGAGGCGACGTTAAGACAGGCGGGTATGGCTACACCTTC. Protein product: CSVGGDVKTGGYGYTF. Full variable domain (missing parts from reference TRBV29-1 and TRBJ1-2): SAVISQKPSRDICQRGTSLTIQCQVDSQVTMMFWYRQQPGQSLTLIATANQGSEATYESGFVIDKFPISRPNLTFSTLTVSNMSPEDSSIYLCSVGGDVKTGGYGYTFGSGTRLTVV.

The chain links TRBV3-1 (or the pseudogene TRBV3-2) to TRBJ2-5; D unclear. The CDR3 consists of 12 residues. Germline CDR1 reads LGHDT; CDR2 reads YNNKEL (reference sequence). V was trimmed by 2 bases and J by 4 bases, leaving 5 bases between them. In DNA form, the CDR3 reads TGTGCCAGCAGCCAAAGCCCAGAGACCCAGTACTTC. Amino acid sequence: CASSQSPETQYF.

This chain links TRBV4-3 with TRBJ2-7; 9 nucleotides agree with TRBD1. The CDR3 loop spans 14 amino acids. The V and J ends lost 2 bases and 4 bases, in that order; junction bases with no gene match: 3. Looked up from germline, CDR1 is LGHNA and CDR2 is YSLEER. The CDR3 sequence is CASSQSDRGYEQYF. CDR3 DNA: TGCGCCAGCAGCCAATCCGACAGGGGGTACGAGCAGTACTTC.

A note on this clone: At the DNA level, this CDR3 is encoded by other sequences in the same sample as well. The CDR3 region is CASSYSSNQPQHF. CDR3 DNA: TGTGCCAGCAGTTACTCCAGCAATCAGCCCCAGCATTTT. The chain carries TRBV6-5 and TRBJ1-5; D uncertain. The CDR3 spans 13 residues. V dropped 0 bases and J dropped 1 base, with 1 base sitting between them. In germline, CDR1 is MNHEY, CDR2 SVGAGI.

The chain links TRBV9 to TRBJ1-1; 7 bases align to TRBD1. The germline V gene encodes CDR1 SGDLS and CDR2 YYNGEE. Unmatched junction bases numbered 6, after V lost 3 bases and J lost 1 base. The CDR3 sequence is 15 residues long. In DNA, the CDR3 is TGTGCCAGCAGCGCACCCGGGACAGCGAACACTGAAGCTTTCTTT. Its translation: CASSAPGTANTEAFF.

This chain links TRBV9 with TRBJ2-7; unclear D gene. The CDR3 totals 15 residues. The V and J ends lost 1 base and 2 bases respectively, with 13 bases between them. The germline CDR1 and CDR2 sequences are SGDLS and YYNGEE. The CDR3 reads CASSVSLDGPYEQYF. The CDR3 bases are TGTGCCAGCAGCGTATCTCTTGACGGGCCCTACGAGCAGTACTTC.

The chain uses TRBV21-1 and TRBJ2-3; the table calls TRBD2, which could not be checked here. TRBV21-1 constitutes a pseudogene. The CDR3 is made up of 16 amino acids. CDR3 nucleotides: TGTGCCAACGGGACTAGCGGGTCTTCTAACACAGATACGCAGTATTTT. This sequence encodes CANGTSGSSNTDTQYF.

This chain joins TRBV5-1 and TRBJ2-5; TRBD2 matches 10 bases. The germline V gene has CDR1 SGHRS and CDR2 YFSETQ. The CDR3 has 17 residues. J gave up 5 bases and V 2 bases, and 12 bases lay outside the gene matches. CDR3 bases: TGCGCCAGCAGCTTACTTCCTCTAGCGGGAGTAGGTGAGACCCAGTACTTC. Its protein is CASSLLPLAGVGETQYF.

The chain links TRBV30 to TRBJ1-2; D is perhaps TRBD1 (5 bases). CDR1 GTSNPN and CDR2 SVGIG come from the germline V gene (reference sequence). The CDR3 spans 11 residues. Trimming removed 7 bases at V and 4 bases at J, with 10 bases between. CDR3 nucleotides: TGTGCCTCCGGGGGGGGCTATGGCTACACCTTC. Amino acids: CASGGGYGYTF.

V gene TRBV27 combines with J gene TRBJ1-4; 8 positions match TRBD1. J gave up 3 bases and V 3 bases, and 3 bases lay outside the gene matches. Germline CDR1 reads MNHEY; CDR2 reads SMNVEV (reference sequence). This CDR3 comprises 15 residues. CDR3 nucleotide sequence: TGTGCCAGCAGTTTTCGGGACAGGCCTAATGAAAAACTGTTTTTT. Amino acids: CASSFRDRPNEKLFF.

This clone was seen only a few times. The rearrangement links TRBV7-3 to TRBJ2-2; no definite D call. The CDR3 runs 13 residues. V was trimmed by 1 base and J by 6 bases, leaving 6 bases between them. Germline V gene data show CDR1 as SGHTA and CDR2 as FQGTGA. CDR3 sequence (DNA): TGTGCCAGCAGCTTAAATCCGGCCGGGGAGCTGTTTTTT. This translates into CASSLNPAGELFF.

V usage is TRBV2 and J usage is TRBJ2-1; TRBD2 matches 8 bases. Germline V CDR1 and CDR2: SNHLY, FYNNEI. This CDR3 contains 16 residues. V lost 4 bases to trimming and J lost 2 bases; unmatched junction nucleotides: 7. The CDR3 sequence is CASSGGRTSPYNEQFF. CDR3 sequence (DNA): TGTGCCAGCAGTGGTGGAAGGACTAGCCCCTACAATGAGCAGTTCTTC. The full variable domain, rest sourced from reference TRBV2 and TRBJ2-1, is EPEVTQTPSHQVTQMGQEVILRCVPISNHLYFYWYRQILGQKVEFLVSFYNNEISEKSEIFDDQFSVERPDGSNFTLKIRSTKLEDSAMYFCASSGGRTSPYNEQFFGPGTRLTVL.

For the CDR3, the DNA is TGCGCCAGCAGTCTGGAGGGCAGAGGAAACACCATATATTTT. Amino acids: CASSLEGRGNTIYF. The V and J genes are TRBV5-1 and TRBJ1-3; D not certain. The V gene lost 5 bases and the J gene lost 4 bases, with 13 bases spanning the gap. CDR3 size: 14 residues. Germline CDR1 is SGHRS and CDR2 is YFSETQ.

The sample holds a few counts of this clone. The chain uses TRBV6-4 and TRBJ2-3; tentative D call: TRBD2 (5 bases). Germline loops: CDR1 MRHNA, CDR2 SNTAGT. Trimming left V 2 bases short and J 5 bases short, with 17 bases between. There are 16 residues in the CDR3. In nucleotides, the CDR3 is TGTGCCAGCAGTGACCGTTCGCGAGGGATGGGAGATACGCAGTATTTT. This encodes CASSDRSRGMGDTQYF.

The gene calls are TRBV19 and TRBJ1-4; D is undetermined. Germline lookup yields CDR1 LNHDA and CDR2 SQIVND (reference sequence). The CDR3 sequence is 13 residues long. V was cut by 1 base and J by 4 bases, with 4 bases left in between. The CDR3 DNA reads TGTGCCAGTAGTATAGGAGTTAATGAAAAACTGTTTTTT. Protein: CASSIGVNEKLFF.

The chain joins TRBV28 to TRBJ1-1; no clear D. The CDR3 is made up of 12 amino acids. In germline, CDR1 is MDHEN, CDR2 SYDVKM. V was clipped by 3 bases and J by 5 bases, with 7 bases between them. CDR3 sequence reads: CASSLVGTEAFF. The CDR3 nucleotides are TGTGCCAGCAGTTTGGTAGGAACTGAAGCTTTCTTT.

The rearrangement uses TRBV3-1 (or the pseudogene TRBV3-2) and TRBJ2-7; unclear D gene. The germline V and J ends were trimmed by 0 bases and 4 bases, with 7 bases remaining between them. Germline CDR1 reads LGHDT; CDR2 reads YNNKEL (reference sequence). This CDR3 is built from 13 residues. The CDR3 sequence is CASSQDWGYEQYF. In DNA, the CDR3 is TGTGCCAGCAGCCAAGATTGGGGATACGAGCAGTACTTC.

The chain joins TRBV27 to TRBJ2-3; 10 bases align to TRBD2. V lost 6 bases to trimming and J lost 3 bases; unmatched junction nucleotides: 12. The CDR3 is 17 residues long. The germline V gene encodes CDR1 MNHEY and CDR2 SMNVEV (reference sequence). The CDR3 nucleotides read TGTGCCAGCAGCCCGTGGCTAGCGGGAGTAGGAACAGATACGCAGTATTTT. This encodes CASSPWLAGVGTDTQYF.

The chain recombines TRBV4-2 with TRBJ1-3; possible D gene TRBD1, 5 bases. Germline-derived CDR1 and CDR2 are LGHNA and YNFKEQ. Trimming cost V 0 bases and J 0 bases, with 12 bases left between them. The CDR3 is made up of 17 amino acids. The CDR3 region is CASSQEGRAGSGNTIYF. In DNA, the CDR3 is TGTGCCAGCAGCCAAGAAGGCAGGGCGGGCTCTGGAAACACCATATATTTT.